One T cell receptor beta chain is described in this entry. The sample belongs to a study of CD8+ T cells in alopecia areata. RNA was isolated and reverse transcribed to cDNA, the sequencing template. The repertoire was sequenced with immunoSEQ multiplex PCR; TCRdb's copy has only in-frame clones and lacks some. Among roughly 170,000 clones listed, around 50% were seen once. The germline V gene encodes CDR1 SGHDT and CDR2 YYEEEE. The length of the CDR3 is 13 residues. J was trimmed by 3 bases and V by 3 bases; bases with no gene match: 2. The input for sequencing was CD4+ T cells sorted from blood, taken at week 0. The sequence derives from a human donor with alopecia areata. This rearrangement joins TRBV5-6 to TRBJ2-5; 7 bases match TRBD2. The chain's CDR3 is CASSSRGEETQYF. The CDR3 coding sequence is TGTGCCAGCAGCTCCCGGGGGGAAGAGACCCAGTACTTC.